The clone carrying this T cell receptor (beta chain) is a singleton in its sample. The data were taken from a study of shared clonotypes between healthy human individuals. TCRdb's copy holds only in-frame clones and misses some; the assay was immunoSEQ multiplex PCR. The repertoire holds hundreds of thousands of clones, with about four fifths as singletons. Germline V gene data show CDR1 as SGHVS and CDR2 as FQNEAQ. The CDR3 length is 14 residues. With 7 bases clipped from V and 5 bases from J, the junction kept 7 bases outside the gene matches. The origin of this receptor is a woman aged 40 to 55 in good health. Some clones in this sample may be carry-over from other donors' samples. Sequencing used PBMCs. This sequence joins TRBV7-8 and TRBJ2-3, with 9 bases that match TRBD2. This CDR3 is CASTSGRLGDTQYF. CDR3 bases: TGTGCCAGCACAAGCGGGAGGTTGGGAGATACGCAGTATTTT.